This note documents a single TCR beta chain sequence. Within the sample, other DNA sequences also encode this same CDR3. This entry belongs to a study of T cell changes during pregnancy in multiple sclerosis. The CDR3 runs to 14 residues. V shed 6 bases and J 0 bases; nucleotides not matched to a gene: 2. Germline CDR1 MNHEY, CDR2 SMNVEV (reference sequence). The repertoire was sequenced with immunoSEQ multiplex PCR; TCRdb's copy has only in-frame clones and lacks some. The data hold 20,000 or so clones, with about 87% observed a single time. The sequencing here drew on CD8+ T cells from peripheral blood mononuclear cells, taken in the third trimester of pregnancy. The source of this sequence is a female donor in good health, enrolled as a control in a pregnancy study. V and J are TRBV27 and TRBJ2-3; 8 bases map to TRBD2. The CDR3 nucleotides are TGTGCCAGCAGCGGGGGGGCCAGCACAGATACGCAGTATTTT. It specifies CASSGGASTDTQYF.